A single sample is the source of the 14 T cell receptor beta chains below, sequenced in a study of shared clonotypes between healthy human individuals. Data came from immunoSEQ multiplex PCR; TCRdb stores just in-frame clones and leaves some out. The top ten hold about 1.5% of the sample, which has 950,000 to 1,100,000 clones, 60% to 80% seen once. Sequences were obtained from memory CD4+ T cells sorted from blood. Subset: CD45RA-negative fraction. The receptors stem from a man between 18 and 29 years old in good health.

The rearrangement uses TRBV29-1 and TRBJ2-3, with a possible D match to TRBD2 (5 bases). This CDR3 has 13 amino acids. With 6 bases removed from V and 4 bases from J, the gap between germline ends came to 14 bases. CDR1 SQVTM and CDR2 ANQGSEA come from the germline V gene. CDR3 in DNA: TGCAGCGTCTCTCGGGGTGTCGCAGATACGCAGTATTTT. Translated: CSVSRGVADTQYF.

The rearrangement joins TRBV29-1 to TRBJ2-5; no reliable D call. The V gene lost 1 base and the J gene lost 1 base, with 7 bases spanning the gap. The length of the CDR3 is 13 residues. Germline values: CDR1 SQVTM, CDR2 ANQGSEA. CDR3 DNA: TGCAGCGTTGAAGTGAATATCCAAGAGACCCAGTACTTC. Its protein is CSVEVNIQETQYF.

This chain uses TRBV6-5 with TRBJ1-5; 8 nucleotides line up with TRBD1. This CDR3 spans 15 amino acids. Trimming removed 6 bases from V and 5 bases from J; junction bases left unmatched: 9. Germline V gene lookup returns CDR1 MNHEY and CDR2 SVGAGI. This CDR3 reads CASSARGRGHQPQHF. The CDR3 coding sequence is TGTGCCAGCAGCGCCAGGGGGCGCGGACATCAGCCCCAGCATTTT.

The V call is TRBV7-2, the J call TRBJ1-1; D not certain. This CDR3 is 15 amino acids long. Trimming took off 3 bases at V and 0 bases at J, with 11 bases between the two ends. Germline V lookup: CDR1 SGHTA, CDR2 FQGNSA. This CDR3 reads CASSFGPSMNTEAFF. The DNA of the CDR3 is TGTGCCAGCAGCTTTGGACCAAGTATGAACACTGAAGCTTTCTTT. The whole variable domain, remainder taken from reference TRBV7-2 and TRBJ1-1, is GAGVSQSPSNKVTEKGKDVELRCDPISGHTALYWYRQSLGQGLEFLIYFQGNSAPDKSGLPSDRFSAERTGGSVSTLTIQRTQQEDSAVYLCASSFGPSMNTEAFFGQGTRLTVV.

This sequence joins TRBV5-1 and TRBJ2-3; 8 bases are a match to TRBD1. The germline V gene has CDR1 SGHRS and CDR2 YFSETQ. There are 15 residues in the CDR3. V trimming: 6 bases; J trimming: 2 bases; junction bases outside the gene matches: 8. The CDR3 coding sequence is TGCGCCAGCACCCAGGGGGCGCTTACCACAGATACGCAGTATTTT. It yields the protein CASTQGALTTDTQYF.

The chain has TRBV27 and TRBJ1-2; 8 bases map to TRBD1. The CDR3 is 12 amino acids. CDR1 and CDR2 from the germline V gene are MNHEY and SMNVEV (reference sequence). Trimming at V came to 5 bases and at J to 14 bases, leaving 10 bases not matched to a gene. CDR3 sequence (DNA): TGTGCCAGCAGTCGAGGACAGGGCGTGAAGACCTTC. Translating it yields CASSRGQGVKTF.

V usage is TRBV30 and J usage is TRBJ2-1; D is possibly TRBD2 (6 bases). V lost 4 bases, J lost 3 bases, and 19 bases lay in between. There are 16 residues in the CDR3. The germline V gene encodes CDR1 GTSNPN and CDR2 SVGIG (reference sequence). The CDR3 DNA follows: TGTGCCTGGATCCCGGGTAGCGGTCTCTACTACAATGAGCAGTTCTTC. This encodes CAWIPGSGLYYNEQFF.

Concerning this clone: Other DNA sequences within the sample encode an identical CDR3. This chain connects TRBV5-1 to TRBJ1-4; TRBD1 is a possible D gene (5 bases). The length of the CDR3 is 15 residues. The ends were cut back, 0 bases at V and 3 bases at J, with 9 bases in the middle. Germline V gene data show CDR1 as SGHRS and CDR2 as YFSETQ. For the CDR3, the DNA is TGCGCCAGCAGCTTGGTGAGGGGCGCTAATGAAAAACTGTTTTTT. It yields the protein CASSLVRGANEKLFF.

This chain connects TRBV5-1 to TRBJ2-2, with 9 bases identical to TRBD2. The V gene's germline CDR1 is SGHRS and CDR2 YFSETQ. This CDR3 region has 16 residues. The junction had 9 bases not matched to a gene; V was cut back by 4 bases and J by 5 bases. The CDR3 nucleotides are TGCGCCAGCAGCCCCACCGGCGGGAGGGCGACCGGGGAGCTGTTTTTT. It yields the protein CASSPTGGRATGELFF.

The V gene is TRBV19, the J gene TRBJ1-5, with a possible D match to TRBD1 (5 bases). The CDR3 consists of 14 residues. Germline V gives CDR1 LNHDA, CDR2 SQIVND (reference sequence). V lost 7 bases and J lost 4, with 14 bases in between. Here the CDR3 reads CASKEGRGNQPQHF. The DNA for the CDR3 is TGTGCCAGTAAGGAGGGGCGGGGGAATCAGCCCCAGCATTTT.

The CDR3 is CASSFSLAGGFGEQYF. CDR3 nucleotides: TGTGCCAGCAGCTTCTCACTAGCGGGGGGATTTGGGGAGCAGTACTTC. This rearrangement joins TRBV7-9 to TRBJ2-7, with 12 bases lining up with TRBD2. Germline trimming cut 3 bases from V and 7 bases from J; bases unmatched to any gene: 10. This CDR3 contains 16 residues. Germline CDR1 reads SEHNR; CDR2 reads FQNEAQ (reference sequence). Variable domain in full (rest from reference TRBV7-9 and TRBJ2-7): DTGVSQNPRHKITKRGQNVTFRCDPISEHNRLYWYRQTLGQGPEFLTYFQNEAQLEKSRLLSDRFSAERPKGSFSTLEIQRTEQGDSAMYLCASSFSLAGGFGEQYFGPGTRLTVT.

The chain is built from TRBV5-5 and TRBJ2-7; 12 bases map to TRBD1. CDR3 length: 14 amino acids. The V segment lost 4 bases and the J segment 7 bases; nucleotides outside the gene matches: 6. Germline CDR1 and CDR2: SGHKS and YYEKEE (reference sequence). CDR3 coding DNA: TGTGCCAGCAGCCGGGACAGGGGGCGCCGAGAGCAGTACTTC. Protein product: CASSRDRGRREQYF.

The gene calls are TRBV9 and TRBJ1-1; 11 bases are shared with TRBD1. V lost 7 bases to trimming and J lost 0 bases; unmatched junction nucleotides: 11. This CDR3 spans 17 amino acids. The germline CDR1 and CDR2 sequences are SGDLS and YYNGEE. Here the CDR3 DNA reads TGTGCCAGCTCTCTCGGACAGGGGGCGGGCCTGAACACTGAAGCTTTCTTT. It encodes CASSLGQGAGLNTEAFF.

The chain combines TRBV5-6 with TRBJ2-1; 11 bases line up with TRBD2. V shed 0 bases and J 4 bases; nucleotides not matched to a gene: 9. Germline V gives CDR1 SGHDT, CDR2 YYEEEE. This CDR3 contains 18 residues. In nucleotides, the CDR3 is TGTGCCAGCAGCTTGGGTAGCGGGAGGGCCCGAGGGTACAATGAGCAGTTCTTC. Protein sequence: CASSLGSGRARGYNEQFF.